Listed below are T cell receptor beta chains from one sample, sequenced in a study of blood T cell repertoires in COVID-19. Using immunoSEQ multiplex PCR, the repertoire was profiled, and TCRdb retains in-frame clones only, with some absent. In the table there are around 120,000 clones, about 86% of which are singletons. Material for sequencing was peripheral blood. The receptors here all came from a woman aged 45-65 years with active or convalescent COVID-19. The CDR3 runs from the conserved cysteine through the conserved F or W. A D gene is named only where the DNA matches it firmly. Expanded clones are given a class, and other clones once, few, many or no size at all.

TRBD1,NA,TRBV30,TRBJ1-1,CAWNRDRDEAFF,TGTGCCTGGAACCGGGACAGGGATGAAGCTTTCTTT
NA,NA,TRBV30,TRBJ1-5,CAWSRQGHQPQHF,TGTGCCTGGAGTAGGCAGGGGCATCAGCCCCAGCATTTT
TRBD1,NA,TRBV14,TRBJ2-5,CASSPRQGFEQTQYF,TGTGCCAGCAGCCCCCGACAGGGATTCGAGCAGACCCAGTACTTC
TRBD2,NA,TRBV4-2,TRBJ2-3,CASSQDLPASGSLADTQYF,TGTGCCAGCAGCCAAGATCTCCCGGCTAGCGGGAGTTTAGCAGATACGCAGTATTTT
NA,NA,TRBV5-1,TRBJ2-2,CASSILNTGELFF,TGCGCCAGCAGTATTTTGAACACCGGGGAGCTGTTTTTT
TRBD1,NA,TRBV18,TRBJ2-1,CASSPDRGVGDEQFF,TGTGCCAGCTCACCAGACAGGGGGGTCGGTGATGAGCAGTTCTTC
NA,NA,TRBV19,TRBJ2-5,CASNGGAGYQETQYF,TGTGCCAGTAACGGTGGTGCGGGATACCAAGAGACCCAGTACTTC
NA,NA,TRBV5-1,TRBJ2-2,CAATAANGELFF,TGCGCAGCAACGGCGGCAAACGGGGAGCTGTTTTTT
NA,NA,TRBV2,TRBJ1-6,CASSVFSLLGNSPLHF,TGTGCCAGCAGTGTTTTCAGCCTTCTAGGTAATTCACCCCTCCACTTT
NA,NA,TRBV28,TRBJ1-2,CASSTSQGRDRYGYTF,TGTGCCAGCAGCACAAGTCAGGGCAGGGATCGTTATGGCTACACCTTC
NA,NA,TRBV28,TRBJ1-2,CATKRGLDNGYTF,TGTGCCACCAAAAGAGGGCTTGACAATGGCTACACCTTC
NA,NA,TRBV28,TRBJ2-6,CASKTGYTGANVLTF,TGTGCCAGCAAAACAGGGTACACTGGGGCCAACGTCCTGACTTTC
NA,NA,TRBV19,TRBJ1-6,CASSPPTGRTLHF,TGTGCCAGTAGTCCCCCCACAGGCCGGACCCTCCACTTT
NA,NA,TRBV4-2,TRBJ1-3,CASSQDRRRTGNTIYF,TGTGCCAGCAGCCAAGATCGGAGGAGGACTGGAAACACCATATATTTT
NA,NA,TRBV19,TRBJ2-3,CASSISADTQYF,TGTGCCAGTAGTATATCGGCAGATACGCAGTATTTT
TRBD1,NA,TRBV6-5,TRBJ2-2,CASKGQRNTGELFF,TGTGCCAGCAAGGGACAGAGGAACACCGGGGAGCTGTTTTTT
TRBD1,NA,TRBV7-2,TRBJ2-2,CASSLDRGPTGELFF,TGTGCCAGCAGCTTAGACAGGGGACCCACCGGGGAGCTGTTTTTT
NA,NA,TRBV15,TRBJ2-1,CATSRDRDTRREQFF,TGTGCCACCAGCAGAGACCGGGACACCCGTAGGGAGCAGTTCTTC
NA,few,TRBV7-9,TRBJ2-3,CASSPGTINTDTQYF,TGTGCCAGCAGCCCGGGAACTATAAACACAGATACGCAGTATTTT